These T cell receptor beta chains were read from a single sample in a study of blood T cell repertoires in COVID-19. This table comes from immunoSEQ multiplex PCR, and its TCRdb copy is limited to in-frame clones, with some not included. The table lists under 200,000 clones, 82% of them singletons, with approximately 8.1% in the top ten. The sample consisted of peripheral blood. These receptors all stem from a woman aged 55-69 years with COVID-19, enrolled during active disease. Each CDR3 is given with its conserved first and last residue. A D gene is named only where the DNA matches it firmly. Clone size is stated in some rows and not others, as once, few, many or a class when expanded.

v_call	d_call	clone_size	j_call	cdr3_aa	cdr3_nt
TRBV7-9	-	-	TRBJ1-6	CASSLGRPLDSPLHF	TGTGCCAGCAGCTTAGGTCGGCCTCTAGATTCACCCCTCCACTTT
TRBV4-2	TRBD1	-	TRBJ1-3	CASSQLTGESGNTIYF	TGTGCCAGCAGCCAACTCACAGGGGAATCGGGAAACACCATATATTTT
TRBV4-3	TRBD2	-	TRBJ2-1	CASSQVASGLAGVWVVYNEQFF	TGCGCCAGCAGCCAAGTCGCGTCGGGTCTAGCGGGAGTTTGGGTTGTCTACAATGAGCAGTTCTTC
TRBV2	-	once	TRBJ1-2	CARSGANYGYTF	TGTGCCAGAAGCGGGGCTAACTATGGCTACACCTTC
TRBV25-1	TRBD2	-	TRBJ2-1	CASSDGGLAGYNEQFF	TGTGCCAGCAGTGACGGCGGGCTAGCGGGCTACAATGAGCAGTTCTTC
TRBV28	-	few	TRBJ1-2	CASSSGPLNYGYTF	TGTGCCAGCAGTTCAGGGCCATTGAACTATGGCTACACCTTC
TRBV5-4	TRBD1	once	TRBJ2-1	CASSLQGVSSYNEQFF	TGTGCCAGCAGCTTGCAGGGGGTAAGCTCCTACAATGAGCAGTTCTTC
TRBV7-2	-	once	TRBJ1-4	CASRSAAANEKLFF	TGTGCCAGCAGGTCAGCTGCGGCTAATGAAAAACTGTTTTTT
TRBV2	TRBD2	-	TRBJ2-1	CASKSSGGTYNEQFF	TGTGCCAGCAAATCGAGCGGGGGAACCTACAATGAGCAGTTCTTC
TRBV27	TRBD2	once	TRBJ2-1	CASSLSTTGGSAEQFF	TGTGCCAGCAGTTTATCGACAACGGGAGGGTCTGCTGAGCAGTTCTTC
TRBV5-1	-	-	TRBJ1-2	CASSLGLQNHGYTF	TGCGCCAGCAGCTTGGGACTACAGAACCATGGCTACACCTTC
TRBV5-1	-	few	TRBJ1-2	CASSLEQNYGYTF	TGCGCCAGCAGCTTGGAACAGAACTATGGCTACACCTTC
TRBV12-3/TRBV12-4	-	-	TRBJ1-1	CASSRPGNTEAFF	TGTGCCAGCAGTCGACCGGGGAACACTGAAGCTTTCTTT
TRBV9	-	-	TRBJ1-4	CASSAMTGFGEKLFF	TGTGCCAGCAGCGCGATGACAGGTTTTGGTGAAAAACTGTTTTTT
TRBV10-2	TRBD1	-	TRBJ1-3	CASSERRQGRNTIYF	TGCGCCAGCAGTGAGAGGAGACAGGGAAGAAACACCATATATTTT
TRBV28	-	-	TRBJ1-4	CASSPHEGLTTNEKLFF	TGTGCCAGCAGTCCCCACGAGGGCCTTACAACTAATGAAAAACTGTTTTTT
TRBV7-9	TRBD1	-	TRBJ1-4	CASSLSGTGPNEKLFF	TGTGCCAGCAGCTTAAGCGGGACAGGGCCTAATGAAAAACTGTTTTTT
TRBV28	TRBD1	once	TRBJ1-2	CASSSRRQGAGGYTF	TGTGCCAGCAGTTCAAGACGTCAGGGGGCAGGTGGCTACACCTTC
TRBV7-2	-	-	TRBJ2-7	CASSYPEVYYEQYF	TGTGCCAGCAGCTACCCTGAGGTTTACTACGAGCAGTACTTC
TRBV3-1/TRBV3-2	-	-	TRBJ2-1	CASSQGLATSGEQFF	TGTGCCAGCAGCCAAGGCCTAGCGACCTCGGGTGAGCAGTTCTTC
TRBV9	TRBD2	once	TRBJ2-1	CASSVAGTNYNEQFF	TGTGCCAGCAGCGTCGCCGGGACTAACTACAATGAGCAGTTCTTC
TRBV9	TRBD1	once	TRBJ2-2	CASSVVAGGPGELFF	TGTGCCAGCAGCGTAGTGGCAGGGGGCCCCGGGGAGCTGTTTTTT
TRBV6-6	-	-	TRBJ2-5	CASGGTSETQYF	TGTGCCAGTGGGGGAACTAGCGAGACCCAGTACTTC
TRBV13	TRBD2	few	TRBJ2-7	CASSLTSGPSSYEQYF	TGTGCCAGCAGCCTTACTAGCGGTCCTTCCTCCTACGAGCAGTACTTC
TRBV19	-	-	TRBJ2-2	CASSMTPRGELFF	TGTGCCAGTAGTATGACTCCCCGCGGGGAGCTGTTTTTT
TRBV28	-	-	TRBJ1-4	CASNLGGANNEKLFF	TGTGCCAGCAACCTAGGGGGGGCCAACAATGAAAAACTGTTTTTT
TRBV2	-	few	TRBJ1-2	CASSLVTGYGYTF	TGTGCCAGCAGCCTAGTTACAGGGTATGGCTACACCTTC
TRBV10-1	-	-	TRBJ1-5	CANKLPDSSNQPQHF	TGCGCCAACAAACTACCCGACAGTAGCAATCAGCCCCAGCATTTT
TRBV19	-	-	TRBJ2-3	CASSIGKKTDTQYF	TGTGCCAGTAGTATCGGGAAAAAGACAGATACGCAGTATTTT
TRBV5-1	TRBD1	-	TRBJ1-1	CASSLEGTAEAFF	TGCGCCAGCAGCTTAGAGGGGACAGCTGAAGCTTTCTTT
TRBV6-2/TRBV6-3	-	once	TRBJ2-7	CASSDSKQQYF	TGTGCCAGCAGCGATTCAAAGCAGCAGTACTTC
TRBV18	TRBD1	many	TRBJ1-1	CASSPGQGGNTEAFF	TGTGCCAGCTCACCGGGACAGGGGGGGAACACTGAAGCTTTCTTT
TRBV6-5	TRBD1	-	TRBJ1-2	CASSYDHRGGYGYTF	TGTGCCAGCAGTTACGACCACAGGGGAGGCTATGGCTACACCTTC
TRBV5-1	TRBD2	-	TRBJ2-1	CASSSGLAGPYNEQFF	TGCGCCAGCAGCTCCGGACTAGCGGGGCCCTACAATGAGCAGTTCTTC
TRBV7-8	-	once	TRBJ1-5	CASSPVGNQPQHF	TGTGCCAGCAGCCCCGTCGGGAATCAGCCCCAGCATTTT
TRBV19	-	-	TRBJ1-1	CASSIRGGRPEAFF	TGTGCCAGTAGTATAAGGGGGGGAAGACCTGAAGCTTTCTTT
TRBV7-2	-	once	TRBJ1-2	CASSLVDYGYTF	TGTGCCAGCAGCTTAGTCGACTATGGCTACACCTTC
TRBV9	TRBD2	-	TRBJ2-1	CASSILAGHEQFF	TGTGCCAGCAGCATTCTAGCGGGACATGAGCAGTTCTTC
TRBV6-5	-	-	TRBJ2-3	CASSPWTEGSDTQYF	TGTGCCAGCAGCCCCTGGACAGAGGGGTCAGATACGCAGTATTTT
TRBV9	TRBD1	-	TRBJ1-6	CASSVGQGSGSPLHF	TGTGCCAGCAGCGTAGGACAGGGGTCCGGGTCACCCCTCCACTTT
TRBV4-1	TRBD1	once	TRBJ1-2	CASSPLLGTANYGYTF	TGCGCCAGCAGCCCTCTTTTAGGGACAGCTAACTATGGCTACACCTTC
TRBV18	-	-	TRBJ2-2	CASSPKHLAGELFF	TGTGCCAGCTCACCAAAACATTTGGCCGGGGAGCTGTTTTTT
TRBV6-5	-	-	TRBJ1-4	CASRRQESTNEKLFF	TGTGCCAGCAGAAGACAGGAGTCAACTAATGAAAAACTGTTTTTT
TRBV4-2	-	-	TRBJ1-1	CASSQVVDALGQRSSEAFF	TGTGCCAGCAGCCAAGTGGTAGACGCCCTTGGACAGCGTTCTTCTGAAGCTTTCTTT
TRBV7-2	-	-	TRBJ1-5	CASSLMGGDSNQPQHF	TGTGCCAGCAGCTTAATGGGGGGAGATAGCAATCAGCCCCAGCATTTT
TRBV30	-	many	TRBJ1-3	CAWSRGSSGNTIYF	TGTGCCTGGAGCCGGGGAAGCTCTGGAAACACCATATATTTT
TRBV27	TRBD1	-	TRBJ1-2	CASSLSNPTGVSNYGYTF	TGTGCCAGCAGTTTATCGAATCCAACAGGGGTCAGTAACTATGGCTACACCTTC
TRBV4-2	TRBD2	-	TRBJ2-7	CASSVPGLAGHEQYF	TGTGCCAGCAGCGTACCGGGACTAGCGGGCCACGAGCAGTACTTC
TRBV25-1	TRBD1	-	TRBJ2-1	CASSEFRGQGLRDEQFF	TGTGCCAGCAGTGAGTTCCGAGGACAGGGACTGCGGGATGAGCAGTTCTTC
TRBV21-1	-	many	TRBJ1-2	CASSTTSGQGLPYGYTF	TGTGCCAGCAGCACTACCTCTGGACAGGGGTTACCCTATGGCTACACCTTC
TRBV3-1/TRBV3-2	-	-	TRBJ2-3	CASSQGRVAGHTDTQYF	TGTGCCAGCAGCCAAGGCCGTGTTGCCGGTCACACAGATACGCAGTATTTT
TRBV7-2	TRBD2	-	TRBJ2-4	CASSSRLAGVENIQYF	TGTGCCAGCAGCTCCCGACTAGCGGGAGTGGAAAACATTCAGTACTTC
TRBV28	TRBD2	-	TRBJ2-7	CASSLYGDAGVAEYEQYF	TGTGCCAGCAGTTTATATGGAGATGCGGGGGTAGCCGAATACGAGCAGTACTTC
TRBV2	-	-	TRBJ2-7	CASSQSTGSYEQYF	TGTGCCAGCAGTCAGTCGACAGGCTCCTACGAGCAGTACTTC